One sample yielded the 6 T cell receptor beta chains listed below, sequenced in a study of blood T cells in healthy people across ages. A second PCR of roughly 7 to 11 cycles used a sample-barcoded 5' primer and a J-beta primer mix. TCRdb independently ran MiXCR on the 5' RACE reads; one entry per CDR3 protein. The profile covers hundreds of thousands of distinct CDR3 sequences, with less than 40% appearing a single time and 15% taken by the ten largest. The specimen was blood. These receptor sequences come from an elderly woman in good health.

This clonotype was observed many times. The rearrangement joins TRBV6-6 to TRBJ1-5; no clear D. CDR1 and CDR2 from the germline V gene are MNHNY and SVGAGI (reference sequence). The V end was cut by 2 bases, the J end by 5 bases, with 4 bases between. The CDR3 sequence is 12 residues long. The CDR3: CASSYQDQPQHF. In nucleotides, the CDR3 is TGTGCCAGCAGTTACCAGGATCAGCCCCAGCATTTT.

In this sample, this clonotype turned up many times. This chain's CDR3 is CASSLKGPDDTQYF. The CDR3 DNA follows: TGCGCCAGCAGCTTGAAGGGGCCGGATGATACGCAGTATTTT. This chain joins TRBV5-1 and TRBJ2-3, with D tentatively TRBD1 (5 bases). Trimming left V 1 base short and J 6 bases short, with 12 bases between. The CDR3 sequence is 14 residues long. Germline lookup yields CDR1 SGHRS and CDR2 YFSETQ.

Many counts were recorded for this clonotype. The chain joins TRBV7-2 to TRBJ2-5, with 12 bases that match TRBD2. Germline V gives CDR1 SGHTA, CDR2 FQGNSA. J lost 5 bases, V lost 2 bases, and 9 bases had no gene match. The CDR3 covers 17 residues. The CDR3 DNA reads as TGTGCCAGCAGCTTATCAGCTAGCGGGGGGGCCCGGGAGACCCAGTACTTC. Its protein is CASSLSASGGARETQYF.

This clonotype was counted only a few times. A much larger clonotype is one base distant, so this may be a read error. The rearrangement joins TRBV14 to TRBJ2-5; 9 nucleotides align to TRBD2. V lost 4 bases and J lost 11; bases outside the gene matches: 11. Germline CDR1 is SGHDN and CDR2 is FVKESK. The CDR3 totals 14 residues. The CDR3: CASSPTLAGREQYF. In DNA, the CDR3 is TGTGCCAGCAGCCCAACCCTAGCGGGGAGAGAGCAGTACTTC.

Points on this clonotype: A read error is possible here, since a much larger clone lies one base away. The J gene is TRBJ2-1, the V gene TRBV7-9, with TRBD2 identical over 11 bases. The CDR3 spans 15 residues. CDR1 and CDR2 from the germline V gene are SEHNR and FQNEAQ (reference sequence). DNA for the CDR3: TGTGCCTGCAGCTTAAGGGGACTAGCGGACAATGAGCAGTTCTTC. The encoded protein is CACSLRGLADNEQFF.

This rearrangement joins TRBV6-6 to TRBJ2-3, with a weak D call TRBD1 (5 bases). The length of the CDR3 is 15 residues. Deletions cut 5 bases from V and 2 bases from J, with 14 bases between. CDR1 and CDR2 (germline): MNHNY, SVGAGI (reference sequence). The CDR3 DNA follows: TGTGCCAGCAGTGCCCCGGGCAGGGACACAGATACGCAGTATTTT. As protein: CASSAPGRDTDTQYF.